This T cell receptor (beta chain) came from a study of blood T cell repertoires in COVID-19. Overall study: In each case, the material was cDNA or gDNA derived from T cells, B-cell-depleted T cells, or PBMCs.

V shed 1 base, J shed 3 bases, and the junction held 5 bases outside the gene matches. The germline CDR1 and CDR2 sequences are LGHDT and YNNKEL (reference sequence). CDR3 length: 16 amino acids. Original analysis: Nucleated cell number was recorded as an estimate derived from reference gene primer amplification. Repertoires were generated with immunoSEQ multiplex PCR, while TCRdb's copy carries only in-frame clones and drops some. The DNA was the basis for D and trimming; V, J and clone size are from that table. The repertoire includes around 100,000 clones, about 83% of them detected once, and less than 2% sits in the top ten.

The sample taken for sequencing was peripheral blood. The chain is built from TRBV3-1 (or the pseudogene TRBV3-2) and TRBJ2-3; 9 bases fit TRBD2. The receptor was derived from a man aged 65 to 79 with active or convalescent COVID-19. CDR3 amino acids: CASSQVQRGATDTQYF. CDR3 sequence (DNA): TGTGCCAGCAGCCAAGTACAGCGGGGGGCGACAGATACGCAGTATTTT.